This T cell receptor (beta chain) originates from a study of cytomegalovirus exposure and HLA in healthy donors. About the study: A subsequent analysis stated that the 120 or so validation repertoires were run on the same platform as the roughly 670 first-cohort repertoires. Study-level points and caveats: That first-cohort TCR clusters tended to co-occur in the roughly 110 validation repertoires was found in a later analysis. Rare TCR sequences dominated, though some public TCRs recurred in many donors.

Clones were sequenced by immunoSEQ multiplex PCR, and TCRdb holds only the in-frame ones, with some missing. Here the sample spans hundreds of thousands of clones, roughly 87% being singletons. Of note for this clone: Antigen specificity is unknown.

This sequence originates from a woman between 18 and 30 years old in good health and CMV-seropositive. Sequences were obtained from PBMCs.

CDR3 region: CASSRGLAGSYEQYF. The CDR3 nucleotides read TGTGCCAGCAGCCGGGGACTAGCGGGGTCCTACGAGCAGTACTTC. J is TRBJ2-7 and V is TRBV7-8; the match to TRBD2 covers 13 bases. The J segment lost 1 base and the V segment lost 5 bases, leaving 2 bases of the junction unmatched. The CDR3 length is 15 residues. CDR1 and CDR2 from the germline V gene are SGHVS and FQNEAQ.